This T cell receptor beta chain appears in the sequencing data of a study of cytomegalovirus exposure and HLA in healthy donors. Germline V gene lookup returns CDR1 SGHTA and CDR2 FQGNSA. This CDR3 region has 15 residues. The V and J ends lost 2 bases and 5 bases, in that order; junction bases with no gene match: 2. Points on this clone: Its antigen is unknown.

The study's findings and limits: In a later analysis, across HLA loci, associated TCR counts were highest for DRB1, lowest for HLA-C. Judged likely to be a sequencing artifact was a cluster of highly shared sequence variants. Serostatus for CMV was the only available immune exposure information.

This PCR relied on a set of 60 Vbeta primers and 13 Jbeta primers. Measured with immunoSEQ multiplex PCR; TCRdb has only the in-frame clones, and not every one. The sample yields about 70,000 clones, 86% seen once. Sequencing was done on a sample of PBMCs. J is TRBJ2-1 and V is TRBV7-2; 11 bases match TRBD2. The receptor's source is a woman under 40 in good health and CMV-seronegative. CDR3 coding DNA: TGTGCCAGCAGCTTATGGGGACTAGCGGACAATGAGCAGTTCTTC. This translates into CASSLWGLADNEQFF.